Below, one T cell receptor beta chain is given with its context. Which antigen it targets is not known. Base qualities were left out, and no much larger clone turns up one base away. The data belong to a study of graft-versus-host responses after intestinal transplantation (dated by TCRdb to the early 2020s). Looking at the study overall: The transplants that recipients got were multivisceral, liver-intestinal, or isolated intestinal. All recipients received anti-thymocyte globulin induction followed by maintenance tacrolimus and steroids for around 3 years. Bulk TCR-beta CDR3 sequencing was used to track graft-versus-host and host-versus-graft alloreactive T cell clones in the graft, circulation and bone marrow after intestinal transplantation. Alloreactive clones were identified by sequencing pre-transplant mixed lymphocyte reaction products and comparing these products with unstimulated pre-transplant donor and recipient T cells. The cohort enrolled about two dozen intestinal transplant recipients, one of whom was a retransplant, and a few patients without pretransplant specimens were excluded. A peak of at least 4% donor T cells among recipient peripheral blood mononuclear cells was the definition used for donor T cell macrochimerism. Instead of going to the commercial service, samples from a few later patients were sequenced in-house on an Illumina MiSeq and processed with MiXCR. Overall results and qualifications from the work: Early after transplant, peak levels of circulating GvH clones were found to be associated with declines in HvG clones. The conclusions were limited by the relatively low number and heterogeneity of the intestinal transplant patients. GvH clones were found in recipient bone marrow, and some of the GvH clones appeared earlier in ileal mucosa or blood, which is consistent with an intestinal mucosal origin. In patients with donor T cell macrochimerism, the allografts had high GvH to HvG T cell clonal ratios.

Counted from cysteine to phenylalanine, this CDR3 has 17 amino acids. The CDR3 DNA has 51 bases and is translated from base 1. V lost 5 bases and J lost 0 bases; the stretch between them is 14 bases long. For CDR1 and CDR2, the germline V gene lists SGHTA and FQGTGA. Bone marrow was aspirated after transplant from the posterior iliac crest or another site chosen by the physician. Receptor libraries were prepared by the immunoSEQ multiplex PCR assay. Adaptive Biotechnologies carried out high-throughput TCR-beta CDR3 sequencing of genomic DNA for most patients. Regarding the original processing steps: Adaptive's ImmunoSEQ software supplied the TCR sequencing data for 15 to 20 patients, while MiXCR and VDJtools were used to process three other patients. Because the origin of CDR3 nucleotide sequences shared between donor and recipient could not be assigned, those sequences were removed. Alloreactive clones required at least 2-fold expansion over unstimulated cells and minimum CFSE-low frequency of 0.002% (template counts) or 0.001% (read counts). Clones detected in sequenced pre-transplant spleen, lymph node, or MLR CFSE-low populations of the donor or recipient were defined as mappable. Cumulative frequency of alloreactive clones was calculated as a percentage of all sequences weighted by copy number. TCRdb retrieved this table from immuneACCESS and kept in-frame rearrangements only. Not all clones are present; in checked studies, unresolved V genes account for under half, and no reason is known for the remainder. The D gene and trimming were derived from the DNA, and the V and J assignments and clone size from that table. Within this sample are approximately 70,000 clones, with about nine tenths of them counted one time only. The ten largest clones capture 6.5% to 8% of the sample.

This sample comprised bone marrow, obtained around 730 days after intestinal transplantation. This TCR came from a human patient who received an intestinal transplant, so some T cells may come from the graft donor. The rearrangement joined TRBV7-3 to TRBJ2-6, with a tentative D gene TRBD2 over 7 matching bases. The DNA sequence is as follows: TGTGCCAGCAGCCCCCGGGGAGGGGGCTCTGGGGCCAACGTCCTGACTTTC. The translation is CASSPRGGGSGANVLTF.